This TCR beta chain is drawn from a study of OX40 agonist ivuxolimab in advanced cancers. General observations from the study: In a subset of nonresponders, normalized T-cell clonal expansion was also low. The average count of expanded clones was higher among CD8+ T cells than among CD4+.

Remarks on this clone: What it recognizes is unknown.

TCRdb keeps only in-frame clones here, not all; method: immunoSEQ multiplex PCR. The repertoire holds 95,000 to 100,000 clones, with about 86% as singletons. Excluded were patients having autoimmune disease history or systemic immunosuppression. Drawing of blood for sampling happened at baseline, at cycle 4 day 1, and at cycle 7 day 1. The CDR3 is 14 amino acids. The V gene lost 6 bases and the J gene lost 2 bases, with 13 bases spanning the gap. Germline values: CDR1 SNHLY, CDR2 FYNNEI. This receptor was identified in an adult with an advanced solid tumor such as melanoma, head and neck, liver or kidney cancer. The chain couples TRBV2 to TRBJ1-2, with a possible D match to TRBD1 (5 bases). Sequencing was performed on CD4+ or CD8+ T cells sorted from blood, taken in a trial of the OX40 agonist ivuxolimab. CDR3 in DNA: TGTGCCAGCAGCGCCGGGACGGGCAACTATGGCTACACCTTC. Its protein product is CASSAGTGNYGYTF.